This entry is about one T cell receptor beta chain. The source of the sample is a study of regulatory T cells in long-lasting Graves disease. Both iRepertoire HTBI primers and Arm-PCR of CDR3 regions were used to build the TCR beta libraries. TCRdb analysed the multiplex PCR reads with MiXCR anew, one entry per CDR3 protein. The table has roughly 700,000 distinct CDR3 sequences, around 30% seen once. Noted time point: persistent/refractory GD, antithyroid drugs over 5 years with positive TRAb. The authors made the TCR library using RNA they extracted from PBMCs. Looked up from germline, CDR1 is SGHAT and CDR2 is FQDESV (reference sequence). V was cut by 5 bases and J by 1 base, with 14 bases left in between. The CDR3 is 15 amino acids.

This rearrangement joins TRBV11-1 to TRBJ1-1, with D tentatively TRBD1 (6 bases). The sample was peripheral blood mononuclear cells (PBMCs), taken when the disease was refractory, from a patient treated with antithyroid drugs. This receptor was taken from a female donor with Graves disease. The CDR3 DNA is TGTGCCAGCAGCAAAACAGGGACGGGGAACACTGAAGCTTTCTTT. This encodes CASSKTGTGNTEAFF.